The present T cell receptor beta chain was sequenced within a study of post-analysis software for immune sequencing data. Findings and caveats of the study: A handful of TRBV segments (TRBV5-6, TRBV5-1 and TRBV20-1 among them) occurred more frequently in patients than in controls. F measure grouped same-batch samples tightly together.

The table lists this clonotype with a count of one. Antigen specificity is unknown. V was clipped by 6 bases and J by 0 bases, with 17 bases between them. Looked up from germline, CDR1 is DFQATT and CDR2 is SNEGSKA (reference sequence). The length of the CDR3 is 15 residues. Libraries were made from TCR beta cDNA, and they carried unique molecular identifiers. MiXCR, run by TCRdb on the PCR reads, gives a single entry per CDR3 protein. The repertoire holds some 890,000 distinct CDR3 sequences, with roughly half as singletons. The source is a girl between 5 and 17 years old with multiple sclerosis. This chain links TRBV20-1 with TRBJ1-2, with D hard to call. Sequencing used blood. CDR3 coding DNA: TGCAGTGCAGTGAGGATTGGTCAGACTAACTATGGCTACACCTTC. Translating it yields CSAVRIGQTNYGYTF.